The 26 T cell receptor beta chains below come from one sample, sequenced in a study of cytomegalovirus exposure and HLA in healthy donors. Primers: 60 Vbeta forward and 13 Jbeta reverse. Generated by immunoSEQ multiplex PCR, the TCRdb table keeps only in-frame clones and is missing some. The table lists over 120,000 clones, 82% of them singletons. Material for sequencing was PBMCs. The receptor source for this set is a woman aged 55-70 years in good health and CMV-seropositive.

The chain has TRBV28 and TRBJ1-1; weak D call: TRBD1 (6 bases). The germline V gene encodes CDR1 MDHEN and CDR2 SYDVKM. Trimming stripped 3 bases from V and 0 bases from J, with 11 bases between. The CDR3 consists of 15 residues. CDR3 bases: TGTGCCAGCAGTTTGCCAGGGGCGTTGAACACTGAAGCTTTCTTT. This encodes CASSLPGALNTEAFF.

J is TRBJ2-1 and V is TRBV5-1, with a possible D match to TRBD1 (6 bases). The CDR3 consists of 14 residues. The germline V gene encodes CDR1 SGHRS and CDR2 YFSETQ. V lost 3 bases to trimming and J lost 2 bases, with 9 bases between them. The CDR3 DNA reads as TGCGCCAGCAGCTCCCGGGACACCTACAATGAGCAGTTCTTC. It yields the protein CASSSRDTYNEQFF.

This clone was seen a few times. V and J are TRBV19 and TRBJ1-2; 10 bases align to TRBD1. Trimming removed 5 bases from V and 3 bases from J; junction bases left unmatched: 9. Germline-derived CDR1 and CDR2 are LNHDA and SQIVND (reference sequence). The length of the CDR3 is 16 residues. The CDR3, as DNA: TGTGCCAGTAGTGCCATCCGGGACAGGGGAGACTATGGCTACACCTTC. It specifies CASSAIRDRGDYGYTF.

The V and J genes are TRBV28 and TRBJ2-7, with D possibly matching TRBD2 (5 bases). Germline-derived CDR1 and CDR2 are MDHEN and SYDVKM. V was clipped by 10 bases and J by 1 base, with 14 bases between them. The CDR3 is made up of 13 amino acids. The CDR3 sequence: CATQRVPSYEQYF. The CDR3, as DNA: TGTGCCACCCAGAGGGTTCCATCCTACGAGCAGTACTTC.

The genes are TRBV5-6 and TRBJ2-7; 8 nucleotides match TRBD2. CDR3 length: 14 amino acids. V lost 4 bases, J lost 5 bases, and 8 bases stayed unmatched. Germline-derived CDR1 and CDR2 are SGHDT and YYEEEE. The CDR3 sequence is CASSRSGGNDEQYF. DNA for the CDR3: TGTGCCAGCAGCCGCTCGGGGGGGAACGACGAGCAGTACTTC.

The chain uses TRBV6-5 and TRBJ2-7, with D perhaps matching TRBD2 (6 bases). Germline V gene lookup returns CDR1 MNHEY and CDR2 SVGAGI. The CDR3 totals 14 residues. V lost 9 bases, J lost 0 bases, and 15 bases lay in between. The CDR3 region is CASLAPGGSYEQYF. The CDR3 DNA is TGTGCCAGTTTGGCCCCCGGGGGCTCCTACGAGCAGTACTTC.

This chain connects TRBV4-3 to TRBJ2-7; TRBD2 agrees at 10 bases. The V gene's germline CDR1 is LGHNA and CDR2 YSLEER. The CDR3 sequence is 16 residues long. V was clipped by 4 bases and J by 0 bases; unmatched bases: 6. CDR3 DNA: TGCGCCAGCAGCCCCTACTCTAGCGGGAGCTCCTACGAGCAGTACTTC. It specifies CASSPYSSGSSYEQYF.

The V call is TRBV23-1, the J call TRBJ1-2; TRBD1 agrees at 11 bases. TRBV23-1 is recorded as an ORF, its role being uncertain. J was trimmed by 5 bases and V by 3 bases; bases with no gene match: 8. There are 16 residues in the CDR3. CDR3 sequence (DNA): TGCGCCAGCAGTCACCCCGGACAGGGGGCTAGGTATGGCTACACCTTC. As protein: CASSHPGQGARYGYTF.

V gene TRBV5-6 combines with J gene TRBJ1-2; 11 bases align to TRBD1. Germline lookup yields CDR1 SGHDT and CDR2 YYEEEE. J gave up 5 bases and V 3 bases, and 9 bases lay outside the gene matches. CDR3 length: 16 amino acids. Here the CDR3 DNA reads TGTGCCAGCAGCTACCGGGACAGGGGGACTTTATATGGCTACACCTTC. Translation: CASSYRDRGTLYGYTF.

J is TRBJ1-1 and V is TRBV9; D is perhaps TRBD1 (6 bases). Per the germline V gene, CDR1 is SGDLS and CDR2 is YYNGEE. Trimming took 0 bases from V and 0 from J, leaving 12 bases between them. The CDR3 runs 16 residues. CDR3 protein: CASSVEGGPMNTEAFF. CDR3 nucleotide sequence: TGTGCCAGCAGCGTAGAAGGGGGACCCATGAACACTGAAGCTTTCTTT.

CDR3: CASSLHGRWSGEEQYF. In DNA form, the CDR3 reads TGTGCCAGCAGCTTACACGGGCGATGGAGCGGGGAGGAGCAGTACTTC. The chain employs TRBV7-2 and TRBJ2-7; 7 bases agree with TRBD2. CDR1 and CDR2 from the germline V gene are SGHTA and FQGNSA. Trimming at V came to 2 bases and at J to 7 bases, leaving 14 bases not matched to a gene. This CDR3 spans 16 amino acids.

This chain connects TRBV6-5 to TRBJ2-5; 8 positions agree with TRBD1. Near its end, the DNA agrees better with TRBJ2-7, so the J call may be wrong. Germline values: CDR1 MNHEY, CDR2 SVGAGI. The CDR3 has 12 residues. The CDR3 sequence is CATRGRRNEQYF. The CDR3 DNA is TGTGCCACCAGGGGGCGCAGGAACGAGCAGTACTTC.

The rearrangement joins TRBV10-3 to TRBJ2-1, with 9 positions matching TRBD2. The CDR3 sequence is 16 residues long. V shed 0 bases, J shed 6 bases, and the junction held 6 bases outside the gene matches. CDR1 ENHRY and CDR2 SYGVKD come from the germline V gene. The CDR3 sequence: CAISESSGRPPNEQFF. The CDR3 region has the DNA TGTGCCATCAGTGAGTCAAGCGGGAGGCCCCCCAATGAGCAGTTCTTC.

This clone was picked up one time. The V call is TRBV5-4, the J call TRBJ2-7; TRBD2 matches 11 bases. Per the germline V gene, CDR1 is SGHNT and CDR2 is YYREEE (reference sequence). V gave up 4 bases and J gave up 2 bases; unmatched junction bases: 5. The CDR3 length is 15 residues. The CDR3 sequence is CASSEGTSGTYEQYF. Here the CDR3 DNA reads TGTGCCAGCAGCGAGGGGACTAGCGGTACCTACGAGCAGTACTTC.

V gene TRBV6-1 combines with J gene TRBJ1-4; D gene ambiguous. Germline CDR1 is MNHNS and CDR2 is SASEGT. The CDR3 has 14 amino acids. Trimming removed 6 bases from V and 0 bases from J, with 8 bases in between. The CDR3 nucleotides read TGTGCCAGCAGGCAGGATGCAACTAATGAAAAACTGTTTTTT. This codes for CASRQDATNEKLFF.

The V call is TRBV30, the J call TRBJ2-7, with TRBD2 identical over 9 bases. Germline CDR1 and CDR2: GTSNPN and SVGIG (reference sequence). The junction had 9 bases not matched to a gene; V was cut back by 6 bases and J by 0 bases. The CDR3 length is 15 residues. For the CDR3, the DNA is TGTGCCTGCAAGAAGCGGGAGGACCTCTCCTACGAGCAGTACTTC. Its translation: CACKKREDLSYEQYF.

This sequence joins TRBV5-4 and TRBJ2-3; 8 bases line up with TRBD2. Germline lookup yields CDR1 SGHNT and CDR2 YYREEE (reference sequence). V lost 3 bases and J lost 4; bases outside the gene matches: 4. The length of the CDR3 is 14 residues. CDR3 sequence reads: CASSSSGGADTQYF. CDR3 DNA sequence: TGTGCCAGCAGCTCTTCGGGAGGGGCAGATACGCAGTATTTT.

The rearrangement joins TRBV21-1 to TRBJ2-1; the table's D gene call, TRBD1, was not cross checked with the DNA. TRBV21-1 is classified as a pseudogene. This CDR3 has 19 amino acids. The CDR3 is CASSKCLACQQSSYNEQFF. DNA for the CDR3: TGTGCCAGCAGCAAGTGCCTGGCGTGTCAACAGTCCTCCTACAATGAGCAGTTCTTC.

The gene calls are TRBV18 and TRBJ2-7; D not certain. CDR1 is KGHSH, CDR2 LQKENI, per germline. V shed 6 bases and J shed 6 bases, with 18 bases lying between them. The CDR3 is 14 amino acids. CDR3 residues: CASSGQASFGEQYF. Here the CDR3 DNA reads TGTGCCAGCTCGGGTCAAGCGAGTTTCGGCGAGCAGTACTTC. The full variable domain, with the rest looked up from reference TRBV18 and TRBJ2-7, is NAGVMQNPRHLVRRRGQEARLRCSPMKGHSHVYWYRQLPEEGLKFMVYLQKENIIDESGMPKERFSAEFPKEGPSILRIQQVVRGDSAAYFCASSGQASFGEQYFGPGTRLTVT.

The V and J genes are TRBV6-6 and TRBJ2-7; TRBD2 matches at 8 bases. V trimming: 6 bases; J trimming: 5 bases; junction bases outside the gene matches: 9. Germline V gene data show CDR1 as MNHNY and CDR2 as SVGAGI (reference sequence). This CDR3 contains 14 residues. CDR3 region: CASRRDSGGDEQYF. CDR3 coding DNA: TGTGCCAGCAGGAGGGACTCCGGGGGGGACGAGCAGTACTTC.

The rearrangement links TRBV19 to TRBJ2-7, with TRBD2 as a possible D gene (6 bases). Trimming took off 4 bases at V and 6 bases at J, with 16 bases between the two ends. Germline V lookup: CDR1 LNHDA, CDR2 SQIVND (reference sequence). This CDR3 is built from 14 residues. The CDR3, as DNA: TGTGCCAGTAGTAGGGGGGATTCTGAAGGCGAGCAGTACTTC. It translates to CASSRGDSEGEQYF.

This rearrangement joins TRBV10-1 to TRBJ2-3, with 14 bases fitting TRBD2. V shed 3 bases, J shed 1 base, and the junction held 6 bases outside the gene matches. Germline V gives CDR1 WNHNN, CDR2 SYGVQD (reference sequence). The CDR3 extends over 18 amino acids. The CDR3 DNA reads TGCGCCAGCAGTGAAGGGACTAGCGGGAGCGGAGGCACAGATACGCAGTATTTT. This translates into CASSEGTSGSGGTDTQYF.

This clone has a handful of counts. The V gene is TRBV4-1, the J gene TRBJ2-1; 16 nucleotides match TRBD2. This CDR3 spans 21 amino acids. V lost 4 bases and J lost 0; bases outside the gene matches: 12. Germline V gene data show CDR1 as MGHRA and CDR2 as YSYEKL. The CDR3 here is CASSRLSPGLAGGSSYNEQFF. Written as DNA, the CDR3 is TGCGCCAGCAGCCGCTTATCTCCGGGACTAGCGGGAGGGAGCTCCTACAATGAGCAGTTCTTC.

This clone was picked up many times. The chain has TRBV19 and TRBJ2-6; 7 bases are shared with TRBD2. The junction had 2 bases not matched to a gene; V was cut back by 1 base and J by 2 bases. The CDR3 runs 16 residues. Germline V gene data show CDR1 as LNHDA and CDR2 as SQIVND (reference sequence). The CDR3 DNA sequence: TGTGCCAGTAGTATAGGGGAGGGAACTGGGGCCAACGTCCTGACTTTC. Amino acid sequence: CASSIGEGTGANVLTF.

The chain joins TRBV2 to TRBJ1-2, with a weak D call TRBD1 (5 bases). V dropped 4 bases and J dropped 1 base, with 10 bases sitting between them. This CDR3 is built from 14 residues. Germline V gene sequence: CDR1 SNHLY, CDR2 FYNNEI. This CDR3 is CASSAAGVNYGYTF. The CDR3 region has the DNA TGTGCCAGCAGTGCTGCGGGGGTTAACTATGGCTACACCTTC.

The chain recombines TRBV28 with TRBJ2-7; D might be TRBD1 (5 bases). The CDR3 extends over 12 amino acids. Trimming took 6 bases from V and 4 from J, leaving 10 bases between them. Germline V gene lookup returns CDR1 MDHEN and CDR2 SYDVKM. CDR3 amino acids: CASSPRVYEQYF. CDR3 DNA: TGTGCCAGCAGCCCCAGGGTTTACGAGCAGTACTTC.